This entry features one T cell receptor (beta chain) sequence. These data are taken from a study of blood T cell repertoires in COVID-19. About the study: Sites in the United States, Italy and Spain provided acute and convalescent COVID-19 samples. Nucleic acid was either cDNA or gDNA, and it came from T cells, B-cell-depleted T cells, or PBMCs.

Germline CDR1 DFQATT, CDR2 SNEGSKA (reference sequence). The CDR3 runs to 11 residues. Between the trimmed V and J ends, which lost 5 bases and 5 bases, there was a span of 9 bases. Authors' data handling: Amplification with reference gene primers provided the estimates of nucleated cell counts. Using immunoSEQ multiplex PCR, the repertoire was profiled, and TCRdb retains in-frame clones only, with some absent. The V and J calls and the clone size are those of that table, but D and trimming were determined from the DNA. The sample shows roughly 330,000 clones, around nine tenths of them seen only once.

The source of this sequence is a woman aged 45-60 years with active or convalescent COVID-19. The rearrangement uses TRBV20-1 and TRBJ1-1, with D uncertain. Sequencing was done on a sample of peripheral blood. The CDR3 nucleotides are TGCAGTGCTCGTAGACAAACTGAAGCTTTCTTT. It codes for CSARRQTEAFF.